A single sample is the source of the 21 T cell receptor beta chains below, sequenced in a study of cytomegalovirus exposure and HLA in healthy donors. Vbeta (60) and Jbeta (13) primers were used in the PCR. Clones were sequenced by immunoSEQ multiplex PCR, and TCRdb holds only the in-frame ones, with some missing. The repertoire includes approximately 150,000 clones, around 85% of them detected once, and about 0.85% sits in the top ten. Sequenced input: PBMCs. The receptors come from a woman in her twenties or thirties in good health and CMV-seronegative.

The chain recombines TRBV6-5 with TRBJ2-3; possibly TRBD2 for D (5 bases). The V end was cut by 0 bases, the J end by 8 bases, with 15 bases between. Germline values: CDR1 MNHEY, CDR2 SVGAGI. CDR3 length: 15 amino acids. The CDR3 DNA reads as TGTGCCAGCAGTTACTCAAGAGGGCCGGCGGGTACGCAGTATTTT. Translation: CASSYSRGPAGTQYF.

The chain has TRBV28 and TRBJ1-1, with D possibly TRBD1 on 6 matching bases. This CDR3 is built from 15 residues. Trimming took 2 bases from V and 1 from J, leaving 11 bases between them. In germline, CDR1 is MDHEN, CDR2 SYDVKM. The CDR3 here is CASSLGGRKNTEAFF. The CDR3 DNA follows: TGTGCCAGCAGTTTAGGGGGCAGGAAGAACACTGAAGCTTTCTTT.

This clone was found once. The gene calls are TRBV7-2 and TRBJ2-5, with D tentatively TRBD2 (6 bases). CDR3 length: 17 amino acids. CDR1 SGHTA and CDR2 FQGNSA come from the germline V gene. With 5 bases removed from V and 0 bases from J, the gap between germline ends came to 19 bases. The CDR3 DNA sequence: TGTGCCAGCAGCCCCGGGAGCCGCGGAATCTACCAAGAGACCCAGTACTTC. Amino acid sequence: CASSPGSRGIYQETQYF.

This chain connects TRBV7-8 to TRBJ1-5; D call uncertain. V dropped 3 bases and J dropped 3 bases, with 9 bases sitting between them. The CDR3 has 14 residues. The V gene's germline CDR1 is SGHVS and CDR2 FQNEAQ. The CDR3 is CASSLGGNNQPQHF. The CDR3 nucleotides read TGTGCCAGCAGCTTGGGAGGAAACAATCAGCCCCAGCATTTT.

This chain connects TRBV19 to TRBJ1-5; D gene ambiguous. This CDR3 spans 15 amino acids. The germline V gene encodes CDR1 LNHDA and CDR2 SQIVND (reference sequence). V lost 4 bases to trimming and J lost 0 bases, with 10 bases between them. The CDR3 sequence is CASSTTTYSNQPQHF. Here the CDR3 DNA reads TGTGCCAGTAGTACGACTACTTATAGCAATCAGCCCCAGCATTTT. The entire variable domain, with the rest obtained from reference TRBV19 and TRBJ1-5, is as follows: DGGITQSPKYLFRKEGQNVTLSCEQNLNHDAMYWYRQDPGQGLRLIYYSQIVNDFQKGDIAEGYSVSREKKESFPLTVTSAQKNPTAFYLCASSTTTYSNQPQHFGDGTRLSIL.

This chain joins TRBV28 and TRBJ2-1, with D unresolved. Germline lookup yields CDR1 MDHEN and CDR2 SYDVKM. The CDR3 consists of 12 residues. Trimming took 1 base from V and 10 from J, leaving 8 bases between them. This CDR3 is CASSLLAREQFF. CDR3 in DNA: TGTGCCAGCAGTTTATTGGCGCGGGAGCAGTTCTTC.

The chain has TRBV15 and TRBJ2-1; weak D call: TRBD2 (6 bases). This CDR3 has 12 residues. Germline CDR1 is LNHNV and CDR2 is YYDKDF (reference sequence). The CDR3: CSWSSGYNEQFF. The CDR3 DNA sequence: TGTTCCTGGAGTAGCGGTTACAATGAGCAGTTCTTC. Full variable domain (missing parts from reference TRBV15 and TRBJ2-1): DAMVIQNPRYQVTQFGKPVTLSCSQTLNHNVMYWYQQKSSQAPKLLFHYYDKDFNNEADTPDNFQSRRPNTSFCFLDIRSPGLGDTAMYLCSWSSGYNEQFFGPGTRLTVL.

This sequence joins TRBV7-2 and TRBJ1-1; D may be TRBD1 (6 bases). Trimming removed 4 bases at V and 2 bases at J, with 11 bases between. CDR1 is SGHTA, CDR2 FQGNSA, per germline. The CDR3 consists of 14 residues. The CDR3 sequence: CASSSLGANTEAFF. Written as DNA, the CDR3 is TGTGCCAGCAGCTCCCTGGGGGCCAACACTGAAGCTTTCTTT.

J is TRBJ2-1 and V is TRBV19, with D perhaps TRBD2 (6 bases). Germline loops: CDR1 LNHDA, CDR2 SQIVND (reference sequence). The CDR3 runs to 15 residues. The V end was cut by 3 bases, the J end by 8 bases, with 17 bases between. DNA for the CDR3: TGTGCCAGTAGTATCGGCTCGGGACTGGTGGATGAGCAGTTCTTC. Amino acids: CASSIGSGLVDEQFF.

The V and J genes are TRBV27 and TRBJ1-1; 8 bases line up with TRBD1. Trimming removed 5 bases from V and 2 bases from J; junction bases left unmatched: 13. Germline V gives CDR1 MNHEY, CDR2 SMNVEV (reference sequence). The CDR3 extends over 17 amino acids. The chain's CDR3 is CASSQTSGTGVNTEAFF. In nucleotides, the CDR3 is TGTGCCAGCAGTCAGACCTCCGGGACAGGCGTAAACACTGAAGCTTTCTTT.

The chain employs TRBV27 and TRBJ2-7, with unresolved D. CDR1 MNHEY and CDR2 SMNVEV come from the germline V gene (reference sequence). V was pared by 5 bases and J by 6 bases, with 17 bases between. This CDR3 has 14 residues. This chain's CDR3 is CASSERPLGVEQYF. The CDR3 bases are TGTGCCAGCAGTGAGAGGCCCCTGGGTGTCGAGCAGTACTTC.

The chain's CDR3 is CASSLELQGRGSQPQHF. The CDR3 DNA reads TGTGCCAGCAGCTTAGAACTACAGGGTCGGGGTTCTCAGCCCCAGCATTTT. The rearrangement links TRBV7-9 to TRBJ1-5, with D perhaps matching TRBD1 (6 bases). CDR1 is SEHNR, CDR2 FQNEAQ, per germline (reference sequence). The CDR3 spans 17 residues. Deletions cut 1 base from V and 6 bases from J, with 19 bases between.

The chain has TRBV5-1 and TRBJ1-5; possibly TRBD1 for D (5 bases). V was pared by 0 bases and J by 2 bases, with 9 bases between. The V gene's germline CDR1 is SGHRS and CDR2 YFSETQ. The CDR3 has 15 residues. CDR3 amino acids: CASSLAGQRNQPQHF. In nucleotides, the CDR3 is TGCGCCAGCAGCTTGGCCGGACAACGCAATCAGCCCCAGCATTTT.

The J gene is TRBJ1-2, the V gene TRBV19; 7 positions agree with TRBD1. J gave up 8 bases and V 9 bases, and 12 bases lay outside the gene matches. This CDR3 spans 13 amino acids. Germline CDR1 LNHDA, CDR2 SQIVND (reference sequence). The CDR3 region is CASGRGTVGGYTF. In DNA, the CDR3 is TGTGCCAGCGGACGCGGGACAGTGGGGGGCTACACCTTC.

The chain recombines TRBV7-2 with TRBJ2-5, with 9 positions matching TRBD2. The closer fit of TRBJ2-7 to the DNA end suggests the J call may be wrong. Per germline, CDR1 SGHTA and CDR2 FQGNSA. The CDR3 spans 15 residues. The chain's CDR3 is CASSPSGGIPYEQYF. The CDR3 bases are TGTGCCAGCAGCCCCAGCGGGGGGATCCCCTACGAGCAGTACTTC.

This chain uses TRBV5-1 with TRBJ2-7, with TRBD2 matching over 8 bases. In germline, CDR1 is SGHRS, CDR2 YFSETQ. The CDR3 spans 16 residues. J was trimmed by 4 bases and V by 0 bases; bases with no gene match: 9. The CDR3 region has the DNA TGCGCCAGCAGCTTGGGAGAAGGACTAGCCCAGTACGAGCAGTACTTC. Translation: CASSLGEGLAQYEQYF. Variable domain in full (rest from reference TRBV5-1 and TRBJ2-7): KAGVTQTPRYLIKTRGQQVTLSCSPISGHRSVSWYQQTPGQGLQFLFEYFSETQRNKGNFPGRFSGRQFSNSRSEMNVSTLELGDSALYLCASSLGEGLAQYEQYFGPGTRLTVT.

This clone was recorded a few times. The CDR3 bases are TGTGCCAGTAGTATTGAAGGGACACGGGGCAATCAGCCCCAGCATTTT. This gives the protein CASSIEGTRGNQPQHF. This chain links TRBV19 with TRBJ1-5, with D perhaps matching TRBD1 (6 bases). Germline-derived CDR1 and CDR2 are LNHDA and SQIVND (reference sequence). The ends were cut back, 3 bases at V and 2 bases at J, with 14 bases in the middle. CDR3 length: 16 residues.

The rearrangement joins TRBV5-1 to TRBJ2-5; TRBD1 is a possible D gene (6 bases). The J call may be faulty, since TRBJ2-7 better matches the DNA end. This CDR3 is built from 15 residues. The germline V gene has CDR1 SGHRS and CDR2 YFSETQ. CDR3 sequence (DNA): TGCGCCAGCAGCCCTAACAGGGAAGGCTCCTACGAGCAGTACTTC. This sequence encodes CASSPNREGSYEQYF.

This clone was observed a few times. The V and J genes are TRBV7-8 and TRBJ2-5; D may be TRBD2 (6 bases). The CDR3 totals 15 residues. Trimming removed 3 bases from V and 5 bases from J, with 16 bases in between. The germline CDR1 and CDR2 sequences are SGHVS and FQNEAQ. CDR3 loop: CASSFEAPGGETQYF. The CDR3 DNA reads TGTGCCAGCAGCTTTGAGGCGCCTGGGGGGGAGACCCAGTACTTC.

In DNA form, the CDR3 reads TGTGCCAGCAGCCCGCAGGTAGCGGGAAGAAACAATGAGCAGTTCTTC. Translating it yields CASSPQVAGRNNEQFF. The chain carries TRBV7-3 and TRBJ2-1; 8 nucleotides match TRBD2. Germline values: CDR1 SGHTA, CDR2 FQGTGA. The CDR3 loop spans 16 amino acids. J gave up 5 bases and V 5 bases, and 11 bases lay outside the gene matches. The full variable domain, rest sourced from reference TRBV7-3 and TRBJ2-1, is GAGVSQTPSNKVTEKGKYVELRCDPISGHTALYWYRQSLGQGPEFLIYFQGTGAADDSGLPNDRFFAVRPEGSVSTLKIQRTERGDSAVYLCASSPQVAGRNNEQFFGPGTRLTVL.

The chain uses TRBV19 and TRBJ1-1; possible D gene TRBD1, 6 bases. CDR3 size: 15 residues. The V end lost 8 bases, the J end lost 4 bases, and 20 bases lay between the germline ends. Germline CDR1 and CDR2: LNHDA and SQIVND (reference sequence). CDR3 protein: CASYARGGAVTEAFF. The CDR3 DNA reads TGTGCCAGTTACGCGCGGGGGGGCGCCGTCACTGAAGCTTTCTTT.